This T cell receptor beta chain was observed in a study of blood T cell repertoires in COVID-19 (dated by TCRdb to about 2020). For the wider study: Samples from collaborators originated in the United States, Italy and Spain and spanned both the acute and convalescent phases of COVID-19. Subjects who had been exposed to COVID-19, were actively infected with it, or had recovered from it provided the deeply sampled blood TCRbeta repertoires that made up the dataset. HLA class I and class II types, where available, came from metadata supplied by the sample provider rather than from assay-based typing. The samples were drawn from the first 160 participants of the ongoing ImmuneRACE study and from more than 1,000 subjects provided by 6 global collaborators. The repertoires were released in a freely available public database meant as a resource for research on the immune response to SARS-CoV-2. The material from the prospective study consisted of cDNA or gDNA derived from T cells, B-cell-depleted T cells, or PBMCs. Nearly every sample came with metadata listing a de-identified subject ID, COVID-19 status, age in years and sex. The study at large found these results: Clinical and demographic metadata were provided uncurated, with the amount varying by source and participant.

As for this clone: Its cognate antigen has yet to be identified. Per-nucleotide qualities are absent, and no much larger clonotype sits a single base away.

The collaborating institutions used their own protocols to collect whole blood in K2EDTA tubes. For TCRbeta analysis, collaborators shipped samples in one of three forms: frozen whole blood, isolated PBMCs, or DNA extracted from either of those sample types. TCRbeta CDR3 regions were amplified from genomic DNA by means of the immunoSEQ Assay, a bias-controlled multiplex PCR. Regarding the original processing steps: The number of nucleated cells in each sample was estimated by amplification of reference gene primers within the assay. To quantify the absolute abundance of each unique TCRbeta CDR3 rearrangement, sequence reads were collapsed and filtered. Productive Simpson clonality was computed per sample as the square root of Simpson's diversity index over productive rearrangements. TCRdb limited this immuneACCESS table to in-frame rearrangements with V and J called. A share of clones is missing; checked studies link under half to unresolved V genes, and the rest is unexplained. Clone size and V and J calls were adopted from that table, with D and trimming inferred from the DNA. Here the sample has approximately 50,000 clones; 90% occur a single time. 5.5% to 7.5% of the sample lies in the top ten.

This TCR was recovered from a man aged 35-49 years with acute or convalescent COVID-19. Input material: peripheral blood.

The CDR3 region: CASSFAGRSTDTQYF. The DNA sequence is TGTGCCAGCAGTTTTGCCGGGAGAAGCACAGATACGCAGTATTTT. The sequence is built from TRBV27 and TRBJ2-3; the D segment could be TRBD2, given 6 matching bases. The junction shows trimming of 3 bases on V and 0 bases on J, plus 10 bases between the germline ends. CDR1 and CDR2, per the germline V gene (reference sequence), are MNHEY and SMNVEV. Counted from cysteine to phenylalanine, this CDR3 has 15 amino acids. The sequence is cut down to CDR3 DNA, 45 bases in frame from base 1.